This T cell receptor beta chain appears in the sequencing data of a study of T-cell memory formation after mild COVID-19. One entry per CDR3 protein results from TCRdb running MiXCR on the 5' RACE reads. The profile shows approximately 400,000 distinct CDR3 sequences, about a sixth of them singletons. Overall study findings and caveats: Later expanders leaned toward CD4+, whereas clones contracting from day 15 to 85 were balanced CD4/CD8. A subset of responding clones appeared in pre-infection memory, suggesting cross-reactive memory joined.

With V trimmed by 3 bases and J by 7 bases, 9 bases remained unmatched. The CDR3 has 16 residues. CDR1 is SGDLS, CDR2 YYNGEE, per germline. Note on this clonotype: Its antigen is currently unknown.

The V gene is TRBV9, the J gene TRBJ1-6, with 8 bases that match TRBD1. Sequenced sample: PBMCs or a T cell subset sorted from them (not recorded which). This sequence was found in a man between 18 and 29 years old who had mild COVID-19 (a few samples of this study predate the infection). Cell type and time point are not known. This CDR3 reads CASSENPTGGNSPLHF. In DNA form, the CDR3 reads TGTGCCAGCAGCGAAAATCCCACAGGGGGAAATTCACCCCTCCACTTT. The entire variable domain, with the rest obtained from reference TRBV9 and TRBJ1-6, is as follows: DSGVTQTPKHLITATGQRVTLRCSPRSGDLSVYWYQQSLDQGLQFLIQYYNGEERAKGNILERFSAQQFPDLHSELNLSSLELGDSALYFCASSENPTGGNSPLHFGNGTRLTVT.